This T cell receptor (beta chain) was recorded in a study of shared clonotypes between healthy human individuals (dated by TCRdb to 2018 to 2021). Notes on the research overall: The cohort comprised a couple of women and a few men aged 18 to 49 years. Libraries were prepared and TCR repertoires were sequenced by different laboratories using diverse techniques, in order to increase sequencing depth and limit assay-specific biases. For each donor, CD4 naive and CD4 memory were each given three plates, CD8 naive was given two plates, and CD8 memory was given one plate. To estimate repertoire size and how much clonotypes are shared between individuals, the study performed deep sequencing of blood TCR repertoires from five healthy adults. Each donor's leukapheresis produced roughly between roughly 0.9 and 9 billion PBMCs.

As for this clone: No antigen is known for it. No per-base quality is available; no much larger clone lies one base away.

Points the paper makes about the study in general: Incomplete sequencing was indicated by rarefaction of sorted-subset datasets, despite the large sequencing depth. Sampling was restricted to blood, and TCR repertoires in tissue are likely to differ from TCR repertoires in blood. Based on pairwise subsampling, the degree of clonotype sharing among donors was expected to be affected by sequencing depth. Because the study included a small number of donors, the genetic and exposure-history diversity represented was limited. Estimated clonotype richness was generally larger for naive than for memory subsets. Sharing across a few donors was observed for about 4.8% of naive CD4, 3% to 3.5% of naive CD8, about 2.5% of memory CD4, and roughly 0.4% of memory CD8 clonotypes. Clonotypes shared by all four sorted-subset donors showed higher generation probabilities than non-shared clonotypes.

Including the terminal cysteine and phenylalanine, the CDR3 comprises 15 residues. Of all the DNA, just the CDR3 is kept, 45 bases in frame from base 1. The germline V and J ends show losses of 4 bases and 4 bases respectively, and no gene match explains 6 bases of the junction. CDR1 LNHDA and CDR2 SQIVND are derived from the germline V gene (reference sequence). Using the deep immunoSEQ assay, TCR CDR3 regions were amplified from genomic DNA by multiplex PCR. Extracted genomic DNA from each cell subset was distributed evenly across all wells of several immunoSEQ 96-well plates, and each plate was treated as a replicate. For sorted subsets, 200 to 250 ng genomic DNA, equal to about 30,000 T cell genomes, was loaded into each replicate PCR. Purified libraries were quantified with a Qubit 3.0 fluorometer, sized on a Bioanalyzer 2100, and re-quantified with the KAPA Library Quantification kit. A separate single-read 150-cycle Illumina NextSeq 550 flow cell was used to sequence each immunoSEQ 96-well plate. In the authors' own workflow: Because only junctional sequences without quality scores were contained in the immunoSEQ output, filtering matching that applied to full-length reads could not be performed. Sequences were annotated with PyIR, a Python wrapper for IgBLAST v1.9, and V/J genes and CDR3 were assigned using IMGT germline references. Reads were removed for weak V/J assignments (E-value above 1e-6), missing CDR3, stop codons, out-of-frame junctions, or ambiguous translated residues. V3J clonotypes were defined by identical inferred V gene, J gene, and CDR3 amino acid sequence. To compute the percentage overlap between repertoires, the number of shared unique clonotypes was divided by the size of the smaller repertoire. Repertoire richness was assessed with RTK rarefaction, the Chao1 estimator, and Recon v2.1 estimates of unobserved clonotypes. For all TCRbeta clonotypes obtained by the gDNA method from a handful of donors, generation probabilities were computed with OLGA. The immuneACCESS repertoire file appears here via TCRdb, limited to in-frame rearrangements. These files lack a portion of the clones; in checked studies, under half of the deficit traces to unresolved V genes, and the cause of the others is not known. V, J and clone size were drawn from that table, and D and trimming were deduced from the DNA. The sample yields approximately 810,000 clones; around 93% were counted once. The ten largest clones take up 24% of the sample.

CD8 naive samples were obtained by positive selection for CCR7 among CD45RO-negative cells, yielding a CD45RA+CCR7+ population from which TemRA cells were excluded. Healthy HIV-negative adults with no recently reported acute infections or vaccinations were included as donors. Every donor was a Caucasian adult living in Nashville, Tennessee, USA. Blood was collected by leukapheresis, and PBMCs were isolated by Ficoll-Histopaque density gradient centrifugation and then cryopreserved in liquid nitrogen vapor phase. Analytical flow cytometry was used to check the purity and quantity of each magnetically sorted T cell population. Genomic DNA was isolated from each sorted fraction and quantified by UV absorbance on a Nanodrop 2000c.

The V and J segments used are TRBV19 and TRBJ2-1, with 8 middle bases fitting TRBD2. The TCR originated in a man aged 30 to 45 in good health. What was sequenced was naive CD8+ T cells sorted from blood. This specimen's cell subset or site label, per the study, means: CD45RA+CCR7+. The bases read TGTGCCAGTAGTACCGAGCGGGAGAGTTACAATGAGCAGTTCTTC. Its protein reads: CASSTERESYNEQFF.